This passage covers 2 T cell receptor beta chains from one sample sequenced in a study of T-cell memory formation after mild COVID-19 (dated by TCRdb to the early 2020s). The library was produced with 5' RACE. For sequencing, an Illumina NovaSeq 6000 was employed. TCRdb reprocessed the public reads (quality trimming at Q25 with fastp, clone calling with MiXCR) and kept in-frame beta chains. Every CDR3 protein is listed once, alongside the most common genes and DNA of its rows. The sample yields about 390,000 distinct CDR3 sequences; around 20% were counted once. 12% of the sample is in the top ten clones. The specimen was PBMCs or a T cell subset sorted from them (not recorded which). The source of these receptors is an adult woman who had mild COVID-19 (a few samples of this study predate the infection). The sample titles of this study are shuffled in the database, so cell type and time point are left out; the donor was told from shared clones.

The chain has TRBV20-1 and TRBJ2-3, with 9 bases matching TRBD1. The CDR3 has 14 amino acids. The germline gives CDR1 DFQATT, CDR2 SNEGSKA (reference sequence). With 4 bases clipped from V and 3 bases from J, the junction kept 5 bases outside the gene matches. The DNA for the CDR3 is TGCAGTGCTATTTCCGACAGGGGGACAGATACGCAGTATTTT. Translation: CSAISDRGTDTQYF.

This clonotype was detected a few times. This chain uses TRBV12-3 or TRBV12-4 with TRBJ1-3; TRBD1 might be the D (6 bases). This CDR3 region has 15 residues. The germline V and J ends were trimmed by 6 bases and 0 bases, with 12 bases remaining between them. The CDR3 loop reads CASRDRTSSGNTIYF. CDR3 nucleotides: TGTGCCAGCAGAGACAGGACGAGCTCTGGAAACACCATATATTTT.